Included here is one TCR beta chain sequence, with context. As yet, its antigen is unknown. Produced via immunoSEQ multiplex PCR; TCRdb's table is partial and in-frame only. The table records millions of clones, 85% to 95% of them present only once. This sample is part of a study of shared clonotypes between healthy human individuals. Study outcomes and limitations: Limitation of the genetic and exposure-history diversity represented came from the few donors.

V was shortened by 7 bases and J by 5 bases, with 17 bases between the two germline ends. The V gene's germline CDR1 is MDHEN and CDR2 SYDVKM. The CDR3 runs 14 residues. The chain has TRBV28 and TRBJ2-5; D unresolved. This sequence was found in a man between 18 and 29 years old in good health. Sequenced input: naive CD4+ T cells sorted from blood. Subset reported: CD45RA+ positively selected. CDR3 sequence: CASTRSRAEETQYF. The CDR3 DNA is TGTGCCAGCACCCGGAGTAGGGCAGAGGAGACCCAGTACTTC. The full variable domain, completed using reference TRBV28 and TRBJ2-5, is DVKVTQSSRYLVKRTGEKVFLECVQDMDHENMFWYRQDPGLGLRLIYFSYDVKMKEKGDIPEGYSVSREKKERFSLILESASTNQTSMYLCASTRSRAEETQYFGPGTRLLVL.